This T cell receptor beta chain was profiled in a study of OX40 agonist ivuxolimab in advanced cancers. Study overall: A mean age of roughly 66 years, range roughly 20 to 90, was recorded, and 70% to 85% were male. Under the entry rules, prior anti-PD-1, anti-PD-L1 or anti-CTLA-4 therapy was allowed, and more than 35% had some.

The CDR3 extends over 16 amino acids. In germline, CDR1 is LNHDA, CDR2 SQIVND (reference sequence). The ends lost 5 bases at V and 4 bases at J; junction bases unmatched: 6. Autoimmune disease history or systemic immunosuppression led to patients being barred. General study findings and limits: Both blood CD4+ and CD8+ T cells showed clonal growth by week 6 at 0.1 to 3.0 mg/kg.

Concerning this clone itself: The antigen remains unidentified.

Sequenced by immunoSEQ multiplex PCR; TCRdb stores in-frame clones only, minus some. The data show 45,000 or so clones, almost 90% seen once. Source: CD4+ or CD8+ T cells sorted from blood, taken in a trial of the OX40 agonist ivuxolimab. The gene calls are TRBV19 and TRBJ2-1, with 12 bases that match TRBD2. The receptor was derived from an adult with an advanced solid tumor such as melanoma, head and neck, liver or kidney cancer. CDR3 in amino acids: CASSSGLAGFYNEQFF. The CDR3 DNA reads TGTGCCAGTAGTTCAGGACTAGCGGGATTTTACAATGAGCAGTTCTTC.